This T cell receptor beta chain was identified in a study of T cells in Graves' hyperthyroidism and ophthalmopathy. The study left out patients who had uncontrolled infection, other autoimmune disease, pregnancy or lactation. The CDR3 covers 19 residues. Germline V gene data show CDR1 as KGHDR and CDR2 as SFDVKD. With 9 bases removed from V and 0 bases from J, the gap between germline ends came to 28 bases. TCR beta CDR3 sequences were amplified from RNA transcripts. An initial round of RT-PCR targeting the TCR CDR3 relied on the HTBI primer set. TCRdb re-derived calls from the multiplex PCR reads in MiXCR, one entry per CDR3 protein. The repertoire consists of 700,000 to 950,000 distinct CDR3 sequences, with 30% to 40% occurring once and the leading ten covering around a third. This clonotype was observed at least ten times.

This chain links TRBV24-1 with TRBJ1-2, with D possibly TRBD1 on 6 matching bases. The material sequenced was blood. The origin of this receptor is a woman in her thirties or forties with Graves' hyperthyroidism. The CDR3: CATSYGPFGGSPPNYGYTF. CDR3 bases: TGTGCCACCTCATACGGACCCTTTGGGGGCAGTCCCCCTAACTATGGCTACACCTTC.